This entry describes one TCR beta chain. Its antigen is unknown. Base quality data are lacking; no much larger clone is found one base away. Libraries were built with the immunoSEQ multiplex PCR assay. For the multiplex PCR, a mixture combining 60 forward primers for TCR Vbeta segments and 13 reverse primers for TCR Jbeta segments was used. A multiplex PCR assay on genomic DNA amplified the CDR3 region of rearranged TCR beta genes. Amplified TCR beta libraries were sequenced as 87-base-pair reads on the Illumina HiSeq System. From the authors' description of their analysis: A later analysis tallied 75 million to 85 million unique TCR beta chains across the 700 or so repertoires, and approximately 12 million of those chains were shared by two or more donors. To remove PCR and sequencing errors, raw reads were error-corrected and collapsed into unique sequences using a nearest-neighbor algorithm that merged closely related sequences. CDR3 sequences were aligned to IMGT reference sequences to assign V, D and J gene segments. Each retained sequence needed at least a six-nucleotide match to both a V gene segment and a J gene segment. A rearrangement was called productive if the CDR3 had no stop codons and remained in frame with V and J, and every other rearrangement was called non-productive. Following IMGT convention, CDR3 was defined as the stretch from the second conserved V-encoded cysteine to the conserved J-encoded phenylalanine. The earlier analysis of some 580 of the donors excluded any sequence lacking an unambiguous match to a single V gene segment. In an earlier analysis of approximately 560 of the donors, a V segment was called functional when productive rearrangements were above 56.7%, and segregating when the standard deviation between donors exceeded 5%. A statistical classification framework was developed to diagnose cytomegalovirus status using the catalog of TCR beta chain sequences. In a later analysis, V and J genes were assigned by comparing TCR nucleotide sequences against IMGT/GENE-DB human TR gene sequences. In a later analysis, CDR3 sequences and most-parsimonious VDJ recombination scenarios were assigned using the TCRdist pipeline. In a later analysis, every TCR beta chain was defined by the combination of its CDR3 amino acid sequence and its V-gene family, and reads without a unique V-gene family were dropped. To address suspected cross-contamination and a sequencing artifact, a later analysis removed approximately 590 highly shared, low-generation-probability nucleotide sequences. A later analysis calculated a clonal expansion index for each public chain from normalized within-repertoire ranks of inferred template counts. Generation probabilities in a later analysis came from a VDJ recombination model fitted to out-of-frame rearrangements, and those results were checked against IGoR. In a later analysis, hypergeometric tests were used to score TCR-TCR, TCR-HLA and TCR-CMV co-occurrence, with a repertoire-size bias correction applied to TCR pairs. A later analysis estimated false discovery rates by permuting HLA or CMV assignments 20 times. In a later analysis, co-occurring TCRs were grouped using DBSCAN, with TCRdist sequence similarity added in when clustering inside HLA-allele-positive subsets. Repertoires with fewer than 30,000 or more than 120,000 public chains, plus five repertoires with anomalous nucleotide sharing, were excluded from co-occurrence clustering. TCRdb's version of the immuneACCESS table is confined to in-frame rearrangements and falls short of the full clone set. An unresolved V gene accounts for under half of the shortfall where checked; the remainder is of unknown origin. The DNA gave D and trimming, while V, J and clone size come from that table. The sample includes 150,000 to 200,000 clones, with around 78% observed a single time. The ten largest account for approximately 13% of the sample.

This sample is part of a study of cytomegalovirus exposure and HLA in healthy donors (dated by TCRdb to the late 2010s). For the study in its entirety: An earlier analysis of 550 to 700 of the donors reported 250 to 350 Gb of sequence data and roughly 110 million unique TCR beta sequences from 150 million to 200 million T cells. An early release that covered 500 to 800 HLA-typed donors contained approximately 300 gigabases of sequencing data and 65 million to 100 million unique TCR sequences. Among the roughly 380 genotyped donors, around 81% belonged to the genetic ancestry cluster associated with self-reported Caucasian donors. The study aimed to test whether cataloging public T cell receptors could reveal signatures of past pathogen exposure. Using immunosequencing, the study profiled T cell repertoires from about 620 subjects and related those repertoires to cytomegalovirus serostatus. Besides the first cohort of 550 to 750 subjects, a separate validation cohort made up of 120 different subjects was used. To predict cytomegalovirus infection status, the study brought together high-throughput TCR immunosequencing, statistical association of individual TCRs with disease status, and machine learning. In a later analysis, previously published TCR beta repertoires from more than 500 donors were re-analyzed and high-resolution HLA genotyping was added so that TCR occurrence patterns could be studied. In the later analysis, no new phenotypic data were used to find candidate immune exposures; instead, reliance was placed on TCR beta sequences and their occurrence across donors. To decide whether each TCR beta V gene segment behaved as functional or pseudogenic, an earlier analysis of fewer than 750 of the donors relied on high-throughput TCR beta sequencing. Alongside the repertoire data, information on donor age, sex, ethnicity and CMV serostatus was compiled. A later genetic analysis took genome-wide SNP genotypes for about three fifths of the 666 donors and used that subset as a discovery cohort. Every discovery cohort repertoire had been produced on one sequencing platform. Class I and class II HLA loci were covered by the typing at four-digit resolution. The number of donors typed differed by locus, with 629-630 for A, B, C, DRB1 and DQB1, approximately 500 for DQA1, over 600 for DPA1, and 472 for DPB1. Several DR-DQ haplotypes were handled as single units for association and clustering, since linkage in the cohort was strong. Among a few hundred genotyped donors of the cohort, an average of roughly 240,000 unique TCR beta nucleotide sequences were sequenced per donor, roughly 20% of them non-productive. The investigation overall reported the following: Roughly uniform sequencing depth across donors was assumed in presence/absence analyses, although this assumption may not hold. Only TCR beta chains were sequenced in this cohort, and the absence of alpha or paired-chain data limited detectable features. In a later analysis, HLA-associated TCR beta chains were found to be more clonally expanded and to have lower generation probabilities than equally common non-associated chains. Across donors, most TCR sequences were observed very rarely, whereas some public TCRs were present in many individuals. Strong co-occurrence of HLA alleles, especially DR and DQ, made assigning TCR associations to individual alleles difficult. In a later analysis, TCR association rates were found to vary across HLA loci, with the most associated TCRs seen for DRB1 alleles and the fewest for HLA-C alleles. Specific HLA alleles were associated with roughly 16,000 TCR beta sequences at a false discovery rate of 0.05 in a later analysis. In vitro tests confirmed that a few of the cytomegalovirus-associated TCR beta chains recognize cytomegalovirus antigens. Compared with the approximately 700-donor mean, donors in an Asian-associated ancestry cluster had fewer N-insertions in productive TCRs, according to a later genetic analysis. A later genetic analysis associated a missense DCLRE1C variant with V-gene and J-gene trimming of TCR beta chains, and an independent cohort replicated the association. Immune exposure information for the cohort was limited to CMV serostatus. The classifier was reported to diagnose cytomegalovirus status with high specificity and sensitivity in both the original and validation cohorts. Because counts were too low, 15 to 20 rarely observed V segments, including chromosome 9 orphons, were left out of the earlier analysis of 500 to 750 of the donors. In an earlier analysis of 587 of the donors, most TCR beta V segments were observed in productive rearrangements about 90% or about 30% of the time, broadly matching IMGT annotations. Several of the top co-occurrence clusters appeared to be linked to parvovirus B19, influenza, CMV and Epstein-Barr virus, according to a later analysis. Correlated functional status among segregating V segments might be attributable to linkage disequilibrium, but an unknown experimental factor could not be ruled out. A total of around 150 TCR beta chains were listed by the study as associated with cytomegalovirus. The sequencing pipeline was judged likely to have produced a cluster of highly shared sequence variants as a technical artifact. According to the authors, the approach could potentially be generalized to other disease states and immunological phenotypes. A further reported finding was that TCR beta sequences accurately predicted the HLA-A and HLA-B alleles for most subjects in the first cohort. HLA typing was unavailable for some donors at each locus, so association tests used only the typed subset. Most CMV-associated TCR beta chains appeared to be HLA-restricted in a later analysis, and the HLA associations seemed to be driven largely by CMV exposure.

In total, roughly 670 healthy bone marrow donors made up the cohort. All cohort members were sampled while nominally healthy, although unrecorded immune exposures were likely present. The donor was CMV seropositive and belonged to the group of more than 250 seropositive cohort members. A peripheral blood sample was collected from each donor, and TCR beta sequencing was performed on peripheral blood mononuclear cells. Genomic DNA was extracted from the blood cell samples with the Qiagen DNeasy Blood Extraction Kit. This sequence originates from a woman aged 50 to 65 in good health and CMV-seropositive. Material: PBMCs.

The CDR3 reads as follows: CASSLAPGRENTEAFF. In nucleotide form, the sequence is TGTGCCAGCAGCTTAGCGCCAGGACGGGAGAACACTGAAGCTTTCTTT. The sequence is built from TRBV7-9 and TRBJ1-1; the D segment cannot be called with confidence. V is shortened by 0 bases, J by 1 base, and the region joining them spans 12 bases. CDR1 and CDR2, per the germline V gene (reference sequence), are SEHNR and FQNEAQ. Reading from cysteine to phenylalanine, the CDR3 counts 16 amino acids. The read is trimmed to its CDR3 DNA, 48 bases read in frame from base 1.